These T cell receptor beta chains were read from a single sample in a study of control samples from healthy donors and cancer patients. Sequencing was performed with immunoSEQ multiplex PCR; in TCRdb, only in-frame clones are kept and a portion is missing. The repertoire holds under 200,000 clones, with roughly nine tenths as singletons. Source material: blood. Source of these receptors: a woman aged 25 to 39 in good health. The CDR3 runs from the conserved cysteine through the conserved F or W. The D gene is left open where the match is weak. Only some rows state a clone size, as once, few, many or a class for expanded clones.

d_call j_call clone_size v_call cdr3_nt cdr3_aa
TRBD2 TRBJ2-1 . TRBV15 TGTGCCACCAGCAGAGATTTTGGGCGACTAGCGGGGGACAATGAGCAGTTCTTC CATSRDFGRLAGDNEQFF
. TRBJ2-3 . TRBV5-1 TGCGCCAGCAGCTTGAGGGCAGATACGCAGTATTTT CASSLRADTQYF
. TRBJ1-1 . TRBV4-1 TGCGCCAGCAGCCAAGGCAGGGGAAGTGGGAACACTGAAGCTTTCTTT CASSQGRGSGNTEAFF
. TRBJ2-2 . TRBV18 TGTGCCAGCTCACTCGACCAGGGTCTCGGGGAGCTGTTTTTT CASSLDQGLGELFF
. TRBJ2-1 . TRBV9 TGTGCCAGCAGCCCCCGGACCTACCCCTACAATGAGCAGTTCTTC CASSPRTYPYNEQFF
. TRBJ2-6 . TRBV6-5 TGTGCCAGCACCAGAAGGGGTGGGGCCAACGTCCTGACTTTC CASTRRGGANVLTF
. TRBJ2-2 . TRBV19 TGTGCCAGTAGAAGCACCGGGGAGCTGTTTTTT CASRSTGELFF
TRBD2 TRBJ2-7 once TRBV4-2 TGTGCCAGCAGCCAAGAAAACCTAGCGGGAGGGTCCTACCAGCAGTACTTC CASSQENLAGGSYQQYF
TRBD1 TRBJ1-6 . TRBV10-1 TGCGCCAGCAGTGCCCCAGGGGGCGATTCACCCCTCCACTTT CASSAPGGDSPLHF
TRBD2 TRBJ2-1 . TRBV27 TGTGCCAGCAGTTCCTATAGCGGGAGGGCTGATGAGCAGTTCTTC CASSSYSGRADEQFF
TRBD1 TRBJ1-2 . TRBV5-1 TGCGCCAGCAGCTCGGGGGACAGTCCTAACTATGGCTACACCTTC CASSSGDSPNYGYTF
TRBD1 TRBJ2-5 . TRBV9 TGTGCCAGCAGCGTGACCCCGGGACAGGCACAAGAGACCCAGTACTTC CASSVTPGQAQETQYF
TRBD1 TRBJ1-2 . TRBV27 TGTGCCAGCAGTTTATCTTGGCAGGGGGCCGGCTACACCTTC CASSLSWQGAGYTF
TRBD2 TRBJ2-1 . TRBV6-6 TGTGCCAGCAGTCCCCCCACTAGCGGGAGGGCCAATGAGCAGTTCTTC CASSPPTSGRANEQFF
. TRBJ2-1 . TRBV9 TGTGCCAGCAGCGTAGGCACTAGAAGCAATGAGCAGTTCTTC CASSVGTRSNEQFF
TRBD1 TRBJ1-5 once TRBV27 TGTGCCAGCAGTTGGGAACAGGGGTGGCGCAATCAGCCCCAGCATTTT CASSWEQGWRNQPQHF
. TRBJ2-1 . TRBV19 TGTGCCAGTAGTATCGGTTCGACTTACAATGAGCAGTTCTTC CASSIGSTYNEQFF
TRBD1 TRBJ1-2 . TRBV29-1 TGCAGCGTTGAAAGGACAGGGCTCGGCTACACCTTC CSVERTGLGYTF
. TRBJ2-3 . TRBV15 TGTGCCACCAGCAGAGATCGTGGAGGGGGCACAGATACGCAGTATTTT CATSRDRGGGTDTQYF
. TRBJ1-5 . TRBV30 TGTGCCTGGAGTATGAGCAATCAGCCCCAGCATTTT CAWSMSNQPQHF
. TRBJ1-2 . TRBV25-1 TGTGCCAGCAACAGTAACTATGGCTACACCTTC CASNSNYGYTF
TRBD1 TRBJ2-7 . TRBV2 TGTGCCAGCAGGACAGGGCCCTACGAGCAGTACTTC CASRTGPYEQYF
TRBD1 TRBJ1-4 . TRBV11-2 TGTGCCAGCAGCTTAGATCCCGGACAGGGGTTTGAAAAACTGTTTTTT CASSLDPGQGFEKLFF
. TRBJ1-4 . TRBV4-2 TGTGCCAGCAGCCAAGATCGTGGGGGCGGTGAAAAACTGTTTTTT CASSQDRGGGEKLFF
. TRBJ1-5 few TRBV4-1 TGCGCCAGCAGCCAAGTTCTAATCAATCAGCCCCAGCATTTT CASSQVLINQPQHF
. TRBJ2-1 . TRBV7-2 TGTGCCAGCAGCTTACTCCGGGCCTCCTACAATGAGCAGTTCTTC CASSLLRASYNEQFF
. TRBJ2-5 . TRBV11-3 TGTGCCAGCAGCCCGGGCACGATCCAAGAGACCCAGTACTTC CASSPGTIQETQYF
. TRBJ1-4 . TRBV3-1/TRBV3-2 TGTGCCAGCAGCCAAGAAGGACGTTTTAATGAAAAACTGTTTTTT CASSQEGRFNEKLFF
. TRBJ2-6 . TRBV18 TGTGCCAGCTCACCACCGGGTGCTGGGGCCAACGTCCTGACTTTC CASSPPGAGANVLTF
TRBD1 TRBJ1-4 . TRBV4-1 TGCGCCAGCAGCCCGACAGGGGGCAGGAATGAAAAACTGTTTTTT CASSPTGGRNEKLFF
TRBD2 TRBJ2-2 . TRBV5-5 TGTGCCAGCAGCTTACTAGCGGGGGGGCCAAGCACCGGGGAGCTGTTTTTT CASSLLAGGPSTGELFF
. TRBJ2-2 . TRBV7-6 TGTGCCAGCAGCCTCTACACCGGGGAGCTGTTTTTT CASSLYTGELFF
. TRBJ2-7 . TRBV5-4 TGTGCCAGCAGCTTTGACGGACCTCACTACGAGCAGTACTTC CASSFDGPHYEQYF
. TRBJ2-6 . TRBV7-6 TGTGCCAGCAGCCTGACCCCGTCTGGGGCCAACGTCCTGACTTTC CASSLTPSGANVLTF
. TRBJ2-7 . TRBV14 TGTGCCAGCAGCCAAGCAGGCCTGGGAAGCTCCTACGAGCAGTACTTC CASSQAGLGSSYEQYF
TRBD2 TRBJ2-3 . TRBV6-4 TGTGCCAGCAGCGAGACGGGGGGAGTAGATACGCAGTATTTT CASSETGGVDTQYF
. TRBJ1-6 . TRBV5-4 TGTGCCAGCAGCTTTCCCGAGAATTCACCCCTCCACTTT CASSFPENSPLHF
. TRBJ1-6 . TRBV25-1 TGTGCCAGGACAGCGGATTCACCCCTCCACTTT CARTADSPLHF
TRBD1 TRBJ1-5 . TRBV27 TGTGCCAGCAGTGAGACAGGGTACCCCTATCAGCCCCAGCATTTT CASSETGYPYQPQHF
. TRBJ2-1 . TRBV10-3 TGTGCCATCAGTGGAGGGGCCAATGAGCAGTTCTTC CAISGGANEQFF
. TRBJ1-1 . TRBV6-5 TGTGCCAGCAGGGGGGGGCAGGGCACTGAAGCTTTCTTT CASRGGQGTEAFF